This TCR beta chain was obtained from a study of Tregs in tolerant kidney transplant recipients. Whole-study findings and limits: Biological reproducibility was not directly addressed in this study.

For this clone: The antigen is undetermined.

Unstimulated regulatory T cells (CD4+CD25+CD127-), CD4+CD25- non-regulatory cells, CD4 and CD8 cells were FACS-sorted from thawed PBMCs. This table comes from immunoSEQ multiplex PCR, and its TCRdb copy is limited to in-frame clones, with some not included. This repertoire shows 200,000 to 300,000 clones, 80% to 85% found once; its top ten account for about 0.58%. With 7 bases clipped from V and 8 bases from J, the junction kept 13 bases outside the gene matches. The germline gives CDR1 SNHLY, CDR2 FYNNEI. This CDR3 has 14 amino acids. The source material was CD4+ T cells from blood. V gene TRBV2 combines with J gene TRBJ1-2; 7 positions agree with TRBD1. The receptor was isolated from a human donor in good health. CDR3 sequence: CASTTGDRVRGYTF. The CDR3 DNA reads as TGTGCCAGCACCACAGGAGACAGGGTGAGGGGCTACACCTTC.